The present T cell receptor beta chain was sequenced within a study of early T cells in non-severe SARS-CoV-2 infection. CDR3 length equals 14 residues. V gave up 0 bases and J gave up 6 bases, with 12 bases separating them. The germline gives CDR1 SGHKS, CDR2 YYEKEE (reference sequence). This clonotype was observed many times. TCRdb passed the 5' RACE reads through MiXCR, listing each CDR3 protein once. In the table there are approximately 84,000 distinct CDR3 sequences, about 13% of which are singletons. This chain links TRBV5-5 with TRBJ1-1; D is undetermined. Sequencing used whole blood. This clonotype originated in an adult who was a healthcare worker with PCR-confirmed SARS-CoV-2 infection or an uninfected control (not recorded which). The DNA for the CDR3 is TGTGCCAGCAGCTTGGAAGGCCACCGGGCTGAAGCTTTCTTT. Translated, it gives CASSLEGHRAEAFF.